The clone carrying this TCR beta chain was counted only a few times. Its specificity is not known. TCRdb re-derived calls from the reads in MiXCR, one entry per CDR3 protein. The sample holds approximately 1,000,000 distinct CDR3 sequences, less than 40% seen once. This entry comes from a study of T cell repertoires in cytomegalovirus infection. Study at large: Recently described HLA-C-restricted plus well-studied HLA-B-restricted CMV epitopes were used.

The CDR3 runs 14 residues. Trimming took off 4 bases at V and 4 bases at J, with 11 bases between the two ends. Germline lookup yields CDR1 SEHNR and CDR2 FQNEAQ (reference sequence). The receptor was derived from a human donor in good health (CMV status not recorded). Some clones in this sample may be carry-over from other donors' samples. The genes are TRBV7-9 and TRBJ1-5; D gene unclear. The starting material was cultured CD8+ T cells from PBMCs, obtained from culture after CMV antigen stimulation. DNA of the CDR3: TGTGCCAGCAGCTCACACGACCTAAATCAGCCCCAGCATTTT. It is translated as CASSSHDLNQPQHF.